The 25 T cell receptor beta chains below come from one sample, sequenced in a study of blood T cell repertoires in COVID-19. Profiled with immunoSEQ multiplex PCR; TCRdb holds only in-frame clones, not every one. The table includes some 95,000 clones, approximately 76% detected once. Sequencing was performed on peripheral blood. These receptors were taken from a man in his 70s with acute or convalescent COVID-19.

This sequence joins TRBV29-1 and TRBJ2-5; no clear D. V was shortened by 6 bases and J by 4 bases, with 12 bases between the two germline ends. This CDR3 spans 12 amino acids. Germline values: CDR1 SQVTM, CDR2 ANQGSEA. The CDR3 bases are TGCAGCGTCGCCCTTCAGGCAGAGACCCAGTACTTC. Protein product: CSVALQAETQYF.

The V call is TRBV6-5, the J call TRBJ1-1; no definite D call. Deletions cut 2 bases from V and 5 bases from J, with 9 bases between. Looked up from germline, CDR1 is MNHEY and CDR2 is SVGAGI. This CDR3 contains 13 residues. The CDR3 loop is CASSYPGGTEAFF. The CDR3 coding sequence is TGTGCCAGCAGTTACCCCGGAGGGACTGAAGCTTTCTTT.

The gene calls are TRBV4-1 and TRBJ1-1; TRBD1 is a possible D gene (6 bases). The CDR3 has 15 residues. V was clipped by 1 base and J by 4 bases, with 13 bases between them. Germline CDR1 MGHRA, CDR2 YSYEKL. Here the CDR3 DNA reads TGCGCCAGCAGCCAAGGAGAGACAGGCGGCACTGAAGCTTTCTTT. Its translation is CASSQGETGGTEAFF.

The chain couples TRBV7-9 to TRBJ2-7; tentative D call: TRBD1 (6 bases). V was trimmed by 5 bases and J by 3 bases, leaving 14 bases between them. This CDR3 is 14 amino acids long. CDR1 and CDR2 from the germline V gene are SEHNR and FQNEAQ (reference sequence). The CDR3 DNA reads TGTGCCAGCAGCCGCTCCACAGGGATCTACGAGCAGTACTTC. It specifies CASSRSTGIYEQYF.

The chain has TRBV28 and TRBJ2-7; D perhaps matches TRBD2 (5 bases). Germline CDR1 is MDHEN and CDR2 is SYDVKM. Trimming removed 7 bases at V and 1 base at J, with 14 bases between. The CDR3 runs 14 residues. The CDR3 bases are TGTGCCAGCACCAATAGTCGGACTTCCTACGAGCAGTACTTC. Its protein product is CASTNSRTSYEQYF.

The chain couples TRBV5-6 to TRBJ1-1, with 11 bases identical to TRBD1. J was trimmed by 5 bases and V by 4 bases; bases with no gene match: 10. The CDR3 has 16 amino acids. From germline, CDR1 is SGHDT and CDR2 YYEEEE. This CDR3 reads CASSAGTGGVSTEAFF. CDR3 nucleotide sequence: TGTGCCAGCAGCGCCGGGACAGGGGGGGTGTCGACTGAAGCTTTCTTT.

V and J are TRBV2 and TRBJ1-5, with D perhaps matching TRBD1 (5 bases). CDR1 and CDR2 (germline): SNHLY, FYNNEI. This CDR3 comprises 14 residues. V shed 2 bases and J shed 2 bases, with 7 bases lying between them. In DNA form, the CDR3 reads TGTGCCAGCAGTGAATCAGGGCGCAATCAGCCCCAGCATTTT. Translated, it gives CASSESGRNQPQHF.

This clone was detected only a few times. The chain employs TRBV5-1 and TRBJ2-7; 8 positions agree with TRBD1. After removal of 0 bases from V and 5 bases from J, the junction contained 4 bases not matched to a gene. The CDR3 totals 14 residues. Germline V gene lookup returns CDR1 SGHRS and CDR2 YFSETQ. The CDR3: CASSLDPTGDEQYV. CDR3 DNA sequence: TGCGCCAGCAGCTTGGACCCGACAGGGGACGAGCAGTACGTC.

The chain is built from TRBV7-9 and TRBJ1-1; the D gene is possibly TRBD1 (6 bases). Germline V gene data show CDR1 as SEHNR and CDR2 as FQNEAQ (reference sequence). This CDR3 comprises 13 residues. V lost 4 bases and J 11 bases, leaving 17 bases between the germline ends. The CDR3 DNA reads TGTGCCAGCAGCTCTATACAGGGTCGAAGCGCTTTCTTT. Encoded protein: CASSSIQGRSAFF.

The chain recombines TRBV24-1 with TRBJ2-5; D may be TRBD1 (6 bases). Germline V gene lookup returns CDR1 KGHDR and CDR2 SFDVKD. The CDR3 extends over 15 amino acids. V was shortened by 4 bases and J by 2 bases, with 13 bases between the two germline ends. CDR3 sequence reads: CATSDRGQIQETQYF. DNA of the CDR3: TGTGCCACCAGTGACCGCGGACAGATACAAGAGACCCAGTACTTC.

The chain links TRBV27 to TRBJ1-5, with TRBD1 identical over 7 bases. Germline-derived CDR1 and CDR2 are MNHEY and SMNVEV (reference sequence). V lost 6 bases and J lost 6; bases outside the gene matches: 8. The CDR3 is 14 residues long. CDR3 loop: CASSPGQEGQPQHF. The CDR3 DNA is TGTGCCAGCAGCCCTGGACAGGAGGGTCAGCCCCAGCATTTT.

This clone has a single count. The CDR3 is CSIRSSGHQSSYNEQFF. DNA for the CDR3: TGCAGCATCAGGTCTAGCGGGCATCAGAGTTCCTACAATGAGCAGTTCTTC. The genes are TRBV29-1 and TRBJ2-1; TRBD2 aligns across 8 bases. The CDR3 totals 17 residues. Trimming cost V 8 bases and J 1 base; bases outside gene matches: 16. The germline CDR1 and CDR2 sequences are SQVTM and ANQGSEA.

V gene TRBV3-1 (or the pseudogene TRBV3-2) combines with J gene TRBJ2-3; TRBD2 aligns across 7 bases. With V trimmed by 5 bases and J by 5 bases, 7 bases remained unmatched. The germline CDR1 and CDR2 sequences are LGHDT and YNNKEL (reference sequence). This CDR3 comprises 14 residues. CDR3: CASSYGLGGDTQYF. The DNA of the CDR3 is TGTGCCAGCAGCTACGGACTAGGAGGAGATACGCAGTATTTT.

A single count supports this clone. The V and J genes are TRBV5-1 and TRBJ2-2; 10 bases map to TRBD1. This CDR3 spans 16 amino acids. CDR1 and CDR2 (germline): SGHRS, YFSETQ. V was clipped by 1 base and J by 6 bases; unmatched bases: 6. The CDR3 spells CASSLYGTGDAGELFF. The CDR3 DNA follows: TGCGCCAGCAGCTTGTACGGGACAGGGGACGCCGGGGAGCTGTTTTTT.

The chain uses TRBV5-1 and TRBJ1-1; TRBD1 matches at 7 bases. The CDR3 is 15 residues long. In germline, CDR1 is SGHRS, CDR2 YFSETQ. With 1 base clipped from V and 4 bases from J, the junction kept 7 bases outside the gene matches. The CDR3 DNA is TGCGCCAGCAGCTTGACAGGGGTTGAGGGCACTGAAGCTTTCTTT. Residues: CASSLTGVEGTEAFF. Full variable domain (rest looked up from reference TRBV5-1 and TRBJ1-1): KAGVTQTPRYLIKTRGQQVTLSCSPISGHRSVSWYQQTPGQGLQFLFEYFSETQRNKGNFPGRFSGRQFSNSRSEMNVSTLELGDSALYLCASSLTGVEGTEAFFGQGTRLTVV.

The chain is built from TRBV5-1 and TRBJ2-1; 11 positions agree with TRBD2. V shed 0 bases, J shed 7 bases, and the junction held 3 bases outside the gene matches. The CDR3 length is 15 residues. Germline V CDR1 and CDR2: SGHRS, YFSETQ. CDR3: CASSLGRTSGNEQFF. As DNA, the CDR3 is TGCGCCAGCAGCTTGGGGCGGACTAGCGGGAATGAGCAGTTCTTC.

CDR3 sequence (DNA): TGTGCCAGTAGTATAGACTGGACAGGGGGAAGTGGTATGGAAACAGATACGCAGTATTTT. Its translation: CASSIDWTGGSGMETDTQYF. The chain uses TRBV19 and TRBJ2-3; 10 bases are shared with TRBD1. Germline V gives CDR1 LNHDA, CDR2 SQIVND (reference sequence). Unmatched junction bases numbered 15, after V lost 0 bases and J lost 3 bases. This CDR3 has 20 amino acids.

The chain recombines TRBV7-7 with TRBJ2-3; maybe TRBD2 (6 bases). V was cut by 1 base and J by 3 bases, with 11 bases left in between. Germline assignment: CDR1 SSHAT and CDR2 FNYEAQ (reference sequence). The CDR3 is 15 residues long. The CDR3 bases are TGTGCCAGCAGCTTAGGCCCCCGGGAGACAGATACGCAGTATTTT. Its protein product is CASSLGPRETDTQYF.

CDR3 sequence: CASSLYGDVRETQYF. CDR3 DNA sequence: TGCGCCAGCAGCTTGTACGGGGATGTAAGAGAAACCCAGTACTTC. The chain links TRBV5-1 to TRBJ2-5; TRBD2 is a possible D gene (5 bases). This CDR3 is 15 amino acids long. V lost 1 base, J lost 8 bases, and 18 bases lay in between. Germline V lookup: CDR1 SGHRS, CDR2 YFSETQ.

This clone was seen just once. The chain uses TRBV4-2 and TRBJ1-5, with unresolved D. The V gene's germline CDR1 is LGHNA and CDR2 YNFKEQ. Trimming removed 0 bases at V and 1 base at J, with 10 bases between. The CDR3 length is 16 residues. The CDR3 region is CASSQELDSSNQPQHF. CDR3 nucleotides: TGTGCCAGCAGCCAAGAATTGGACTCGAGCAATCAGCCCCAGCATTTT.

V is TRBV6-1 and J is TRBJ1-2; D is unclear. The CDR3 is 15 residues long. The ends were cut back, 0 bases at V and 2 bases at J, with 10 bases in the middle. CDR1 MNHNS and CDR2 SASEGT come from the germline V gene. CDR3 coding DNA: TGTGCCAGCAGTGAAGCATCAAAACGGAACTATGGCTACACCTTC. This translates into CASSEASKRNYGYTF.

The chain couples TRBV6-5 to TRBJ2-3; TRBD2 is a possible D gene (6 bases). CDR1 and CDR2 (germline): MNHEY, SVGAGI. Trimming stripped 2 bases from V and 5 bases from J, with 14 bases between. This CDR3 comprises 15 residues. CDR3 sequence: CASSYGSGAKDTQYF. The CDR3 region has the DNA TGTGCCAGCAGTTACGGGTCGGGAGCTAAAGATACGCAGTATTTT.

This clone was seen only a few times. This chain links TRBV11-2 with TRBJ1-1; no firm D call. This CDR3 spans 15 amino acids. The germline CDR1 and CDR2 sequences are SGHAT and FQNNGV. V lost 3 bases and J 0 bases, leaving 11 bases between the germline ends. The CDR3 nucleotides read TGTGCCAGCAGCTTTTGGGCAAAATTGAACACTGAAGCTTTCTTT. Its translation is CASSFWAKLNTEAFF.

V and J are TRBV6-5 and TRBJ2-7, with 11 nucleotides matching TRBD1. Germline trimming cut 7 bases from V and 7 bases from J; bases unmatched to any gene: 9. The germline gives CDR1 MNHEY, CDR2 SVGAGI. CDR3 size: 14 residues. CDR3 loop: CASTRTGGFGEQYF. The CDR3 region has the DNA TGTGCCAGCACTAGGACAGGGGGCTTTGGTGAGCAGTACTTC.

This clone showed up just a few times. The V and J genes are TRBV5-8 and TRBJ1-5; possibly TRBD1 for D (5 bases). CDR3 size: 14 residues. With 4 bases removed from V and 8 bases from J, the gap between germline ends came to 16 bases. CDR1 is SGHTS, CDR2 YDEGEE, per germline. CDR3 residues: CASSPIGGVKPQHF. CDR3 in DNA: TGTGCCAGCAGCCCTATCGGAGGGGTCAAGCCCCAGCATTTT.